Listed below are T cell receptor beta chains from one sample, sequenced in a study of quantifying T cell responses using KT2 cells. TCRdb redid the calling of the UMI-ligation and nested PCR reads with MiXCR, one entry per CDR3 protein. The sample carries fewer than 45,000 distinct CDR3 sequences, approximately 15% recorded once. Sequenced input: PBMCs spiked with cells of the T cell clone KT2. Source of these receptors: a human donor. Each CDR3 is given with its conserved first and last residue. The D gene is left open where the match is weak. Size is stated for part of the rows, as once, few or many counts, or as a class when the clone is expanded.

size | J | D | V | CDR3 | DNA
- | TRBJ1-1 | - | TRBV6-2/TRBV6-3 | CASSHWTGNMNTEAFF | TGTGCCAGCAGTCACTGGACGGGGAATATGAACACTGAAGCTTTCTTT
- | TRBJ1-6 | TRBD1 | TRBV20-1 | CSAAGQGNSPLHF | TGCAGTGCTGCGGGACAGGGGAATTCACCCCTCCACTTT
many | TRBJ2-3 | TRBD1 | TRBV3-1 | CASSPLRGRTDTQYF | TGTGCCAGCAGCCCTCTCAGGGGGCGGACAGATACGCAGTATTTT
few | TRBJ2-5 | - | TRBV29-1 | CSARRGAGETQYF | TGCAGCGCAAGGAGGGGGGCCGGGGAGACCCAGTACTTC
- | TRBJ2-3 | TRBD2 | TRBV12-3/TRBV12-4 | CASSTSGRRSDTQYF | TGTGCCAGCAGTACTAGCGGGAGGAGGTCAGATACGCAGTATTTT
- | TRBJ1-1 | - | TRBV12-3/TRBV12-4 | CASSFLDTEAFF | TGTGCCAGCAGTTTTTTAGACACTGAAGCTTTCTTT
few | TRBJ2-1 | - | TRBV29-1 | CSVEQGGSYNEQFF | TGCAGCGTTGAACAGGGGGGATCCTACAATGAGCAGTTCTTC
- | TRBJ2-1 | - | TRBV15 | CATSRERPGEQFF | TGTGCCACCAGCAGAGAGCGTCCGGGTGAGCAGTTCTTC
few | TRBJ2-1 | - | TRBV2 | CASSGVQGDNEQFF | TGTGCCAGCAGTGGGGTGCAAGGCGACAATGAGCAGTTCTTC
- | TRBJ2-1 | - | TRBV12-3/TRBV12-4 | CASSLSWDEQFF | TGTGCCAGCAGTTTGAGCTGGGATGAGCAGTTCTTC
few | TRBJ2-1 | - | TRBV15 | CATSRVGPYVDEQFF | TGTGCCACCAGCAGGGTGGGACCTTATGTGGATGAGCAGTTCTTC
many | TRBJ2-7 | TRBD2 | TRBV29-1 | CSVRTSGNEQYF | TGCAGCGTTCGGACTAGCGGGAACGAGCAGTACTTC
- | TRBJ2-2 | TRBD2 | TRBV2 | CASSGGTSGNTGELFF | TGTGCCAGCAGTGGTGGGACTAGCGGGAACACCGGGGAGCTGTTTTTT
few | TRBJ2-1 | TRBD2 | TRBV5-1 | CASSTSSGGAGYEQFF | TGCGCCAGCAGCACCTCTAGCGGGGGGGCCGGTTATGAGCAGTTCTTC
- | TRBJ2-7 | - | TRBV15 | CATSRDQGSNEQYF | TGTGCCACCAGCAGAGATCAGGGTTCCAACGAGCAGTACTTC
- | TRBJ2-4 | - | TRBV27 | CASSRLGGKNIQYF | TGTGCCAGCAGTAGACTGGGGGGAAAAAACATTCAGTACTTC
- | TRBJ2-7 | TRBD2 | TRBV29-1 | CSVGLAGTGSYEQYF | TGCAGCGTTGGACTAGCGGGAACCGGGTCCTACGAGCAGTACTTC
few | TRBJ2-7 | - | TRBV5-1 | CASSLARGSTSSSYEQYF | TGCGCCAGCAGCTTGGCGAGGGGGTCGACTAGCTCCTCCTACGAGCAGTACTTC
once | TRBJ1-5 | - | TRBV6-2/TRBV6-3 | CASSPIGTQPQHF | TGTGCCAGCAGCCCCATAGGAACGCAGCCCCAGCATTTT
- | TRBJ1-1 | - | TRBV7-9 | CASSLGGRNTEAFF | TGTGCCAGCAGCTTAGGGGGCAGGAACACTGAAGCTTTCTTT
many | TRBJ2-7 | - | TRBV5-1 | CASSPTGYEQYF | TGCGCCAGCAGCCCGACCGGATACGAGCAGTACTTC
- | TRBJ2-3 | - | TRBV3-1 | CASSQVDNRQYF | TGTGCCAGCAGCCAAGTCGATAATCGGCAGTATTTT
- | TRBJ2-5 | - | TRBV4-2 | CASSQAGEEETQYF | TGTGCCAGCAGCCAAGCGGGTGAAGAAGAGACCCAGTACTTC
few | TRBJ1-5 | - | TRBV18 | CASSPEQAWGQPQHF | TGTGCCAGCTCACCAGAACAAGCCTGGGGTCAGCCCCAGCATTTT
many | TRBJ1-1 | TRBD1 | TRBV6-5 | CASSAQGAHTEAFF | TGTGCCAGCAGCGCACAGGGGGCTCACACTGAAGCTTTCTTT
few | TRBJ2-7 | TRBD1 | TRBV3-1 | CASSQPGTEVFSYEQYF | TGTGCCAGCAGCCAGCCCGGGACAGAGGTTTTCTCCTACGAGCAGTACTTC
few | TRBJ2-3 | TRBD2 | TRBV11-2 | CASSLRSGRARQGTDTQYF | TGTGCCAGCAGCTTACGAAGCGGGAGGGCCCGGCAAGGAACAGATACGCAGTATTTT
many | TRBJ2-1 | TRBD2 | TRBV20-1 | CSARDPVAGGYNEQFF | TGCAGTGCTAGAGATCCAGTAGCGGGGGGATACAATGAGCAGTTCTTC
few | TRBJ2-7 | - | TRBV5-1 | CASSLGEYEQYF | TGCGCCAGCAGCTTGGGAGAGTACGAGCAGTACTTC
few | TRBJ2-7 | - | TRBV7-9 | CASSLATTYEQYF | TGTGCCAGCAGCTTAGCAACTACCTACGAGCAGTACTTC
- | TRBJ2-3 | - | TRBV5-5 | CASSSRVYAYTDTQYF | TGTGCCAGCAGCTCCCGGGTCTACGCCTACACAGATACGCAGTATTTT
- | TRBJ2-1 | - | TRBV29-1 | CSVEDRANEQFF | TGCAGCGTTGAAGATCGGGCCAATGAGCAGTTCTTC
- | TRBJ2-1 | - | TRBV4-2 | CASSQDPDEQFF | TGTGCCAGCAGCCAAGATCCCGATGAGCAGTTCTTC
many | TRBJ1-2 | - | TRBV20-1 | CSADDEGNYGYTF | TGCAGTGCCGATGATGAGGGAAACTATGGCTACACCTTC
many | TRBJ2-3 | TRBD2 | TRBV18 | CASSRGLAEGPDTQYF | TGTGCCAGCTCACGGGGACTAGCGGAGGGGCCAGATACGCAGTATTTT
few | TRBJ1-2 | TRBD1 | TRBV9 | CASSSGQGMEGYTF | TGTGCCAGCAGCTCCGGACAGGGGATGGAGGGCTACACCTTC
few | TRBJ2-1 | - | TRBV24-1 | CATSDLNTSNEQFF | TGTGCCACCAGTGATTTGAACACCAGCAATGAGCAGTTCTTC
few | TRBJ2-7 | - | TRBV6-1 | CASSLPGDEQYF | TGTGCCAGCAGTCTCCCGGGAGACGAGCAGTACTTC